Below are 16 T cell receptor beta chains sequenced from a single sample in a study of T cell responses to AZD1222 COVID-19 vaccine. Clones were sequenced by immunoSEQ multiplex PCR, and TCRdb holds only the in-frame ones, with some missing. The table lists 80,000 to 100,000 clones, under 95% of them singletons, with around 10% in the top ten. The specimen comprised peripheral blood, sampled 28 days after the second AZD1222 dose. The receptors here all came from an adult who received the AZD1222 COVID-19 vaccine.

This clone was seen more than once but under ten times. V and J are TRBV28 and TRBJ1-5; 8 nucleotides agree with TRBD1. Germline V gives CDR1 MDHEN, CDR2 SYDVKM. The CDR3 length is 14 residues. V lost 7 bases to trimming and J lost 9 bases; unmatched junction nucleotides: 11. CDR3 DNA: TGTGCCAGCAAGGTCGGACAGGGCCCAGGGCCCCAGCATTTT. This sequence encodes CASKVGQGPGPQHF.

This sequence joins TRBV3-1 (or the pseudogene TRBV3-2) and TRBJ1-2; 10 bases line up with TRBD1. The CDR3 loop spans 17 amino acids. The V and J ends lost 4 bases and 3 bases, in that order; junction bases with no gene match: 11. Germline V CDR1 and CDR2: LGHDT, YNNKEL (reference sequence). The CDR3, as DNA: TGTGCCAGCAGCCGAAGCCTTACCGGGACAGGGGACTATGGCTACACCTTC. It encodes CASSRSLTGTGDYGYTF.

The gene calls are TRBV5-6 and TRBJ1-1, with 7 bases that match TRBD1. The junction had 12 bases not matched to a gene; V was cut back by 4 bases and J by 12 bases. The CDR3 spans 13 residues. Germline CDR1 is SGHDT and CDR2 is YYEEEE. CDR3 region: CASSPNLGDRPFF. CDR3 in DNA: TGTGCCAGCAGCCCAAACCTCGGGGACAGACCTTTCTTT. The entire variable domain, with the rest obtained from reference TRBV5-6 and TRBJ1-1, is as follows: DAGVTQSPTHLIKTRGQQVTLRCSPKSGHDTVSWYQQALGQGPQFIFQYYEEEERQRGNFPDRFSGHQFPNYSSELNVNALLLGDSALYLCASSPNLGDRPFFGQGTRLTVV.

The chain carries TRBV27 and TRBJ1-1; D is undetermined. Germline V lookup: CDR1 MNHEY, CDR2 SMNVEV (reference sequence). The V end lost 2 bases, the J end lost 0 bases, and 10 bases lay between the germline ends. The CDR3 loop spans 15 amino acids. Here the CDR3 reads CASSLDIQMNTEAFF. The CDR3 DNA follows: TGTGCCAGCAGTTTAGATATTCAGATGAACACTGAAGCTTTCTTT.

The chain employs TRBV9 and TRBJ1-1; no firm D call. Trimming cost V 3 bases and J 2 bases, with 8 bases left between them. This CDR3 contains 13 residues. From germline, CDR1 is SGDLS and CDR2 YYNGEE. CDR3 nucleotides: TGTGCCAGCAGCGCTGTTATTAACACTGAAGCTTTCTTT. Translated, it gives CASSAVINTEAFF.

V gene TRBV18 combines with J gene TRBJ2-1, with 8 bases that match TRBD2. CDR3 length: 14 amino acids. V was pared by 5 bases and J by 8 bases, with 8 bases of the junction left unmatched. Looked up from germline, CDR1 is KGHSH and CDR2 is LQKENI. CDR3 region: CASSTGTRGDEQFF. CDR3 coding DNA: TGTGCCAGCTCAACAGGGACTAGAGGGGATGAGCAGTTCTTC.

The rearrangement uses TRBV13 and TRBJ1-5; maybe TRBD1 (5 bases). The CDR3 length is 15 residues. V was pared by 4 bases and J by 5 bases, with 15 bases between. Per the germline V gene, CDR1 is PRHDT and CDR2 is FYEKMQ (reference sequence). CDR3 sequence reads: CASSSGPQGDQPQHF. CDR3 sequence (DNA): TGTGCCAGCAGCTCGGGCCCCCAAGGGGATCAGCCCCAGCATTTT.

The chain joins TRBV6-6 to TRBJ2-1, with 12 bases that match TRBD2. Unmatched junction bases numbered 22, after V lost 5 bases and J lost 8 bases. Germline V lookup: CDR1 MNHNY, CDR2 SVGAGI (reference sequence). CDR3 length equals 20 residues. CDR3 residues: CASSQYTPEDLAGGRDEQFF. CDR3 bases: TGTGCCAGCAGTCAATATACCCCCGAAGACCTAGCGGGGGGGCGGGATGAGCAGTTCTTC.

The V gene is TRBV7-2, the J gene TRBJ1-5; D ambiguous. CDR3 length equals 18 residues. Germline V gene data show CDR1 as SGHTA and CDR2 as FQGNSA. V was clipped by 1 base and J by 1 base, with 17 bases between them. The CDR3 coding sequence is TGTGCCAGCAGCTTAGTAGAGGCAGGCCGAGGGAGCAATCAGCCCCAGCATTTT. It codes for CASSLVEAGRGSNQPQHF. Full variable domain (missing parts from reference TRBV7-2 and TRBJ1-5): GAGVSQSPSNKVTEKGKDVELRCDPISGHTALYWYRQSLGQGLEFLIYFQGNSAPDKSGLPSDRFSAERTGGSVSTLTIQRTQQEDSAVYLCASSLVEAGRGSNQPQHFGDGTRLSIL.

The V and J genes are TRBV5-1 and TRBJ1-1; the D gene is possibly TRBD1 (5 bases). The V gene's germline CDR1 is SGHRS and CDR2 YFSETQ. The CDR3 extends over 18 amino acids. Trimming pared 2 bases from V and 1 base from J, leaving 21 bases between. The CDR3 spells CASSLRATGGVWNTEAFF. The CDR3 region has the DNA TGCGCCAGCAGCTTACGGGCCACCGGAGGGGTCTGGAACACTGAAGCTTTCTTT.

CDR3 sequence (DNA): TGTGCCAGCAGCTTAGGCGTAAATGGCTACACCTTC. Protein sequence: CASSLGVNGYTF. The V call is TRBV7-9, the J call TRBJ1-2; D is uncertain. The CDR3 runs to 12 residues. Trimming took 1 base from V and 6 from J, leaving 6 bases between them. CDR1 and CDR2 from the germline V gene are SEHNR and FQNEAQ (reference sequence).

V and J are TRBV18 and TRBJ2-5; TRBD2 aligns across 11 bases. The CDR3 is 14 residues long. V shed 6 bases, J shed 2 bases, and the junction held 2 bases outside the gene matches. Germline V CDR1 and CDR2: KGHSH, LQKENI. The CDR3 is CASSRTSGQETQYF. In DNA, the CDR3 is TGTGCCAGCTCTCGGACTAGCGGGCAAGAGACCCAGTACTTC.

This clone occurred once. The chain is built from TRBV6-2 or TRBV6-3 and TRBJ2-3; 7 bases are a match to TRBD2. CDR1 and CDR2 from the germline V gene are MNHEY and SVGEGT. The ends lost 0 bases at V and 6 bases at J; junction bases unmatched: 21. This CDR3 is built from 20 residues. CDR3 in DNA: TGTGCCAGCAGTTACTCCCGGGGGGTCAAGGAAAGAATAATGGGGGATACGCAGTATTTT. It encodes CASSYSRGVKERIMGDTQYF.

The V and J genes are TRBV4-2 and TRBJ1-1, with D maybe TRBD1 (6 bases). The CDR3 length is 14 residues. Germline CDR1 is LGHNA and CDR2 is YNFKEQ. Trimming took off 3 bases at V and 5 bases at J, with 13 bases between the two ends. CDR3 residues: CASSQGGAETEAFF. DNA of the CDR3: TGTGCCAGCAGCCAGGGGGGGGCGGAAACTGAAGCTTTCTTT.

The chain links TRBV7-9 to TRBJ1-5, with D tentatively TRBD1 (6 bases). The germline V gene has CDR1 SEHNR and CDR2 FQNEAQ (reference sequence). Trimming stripped 3 bases from V and 4 bases from J, with 16 bases between. The CDR3 consists of 16 residues. CDR3 loop: CASSLGPGQPNQPQHF. The CDR3 DNA sequence: TGTGCCAGCAGCTTGGGCCCAGGACAGCCGAATCAGCCCCAGCATTTT.

The rearrangement uses TRBV9 and TRBJ1-5; maybe TRBD1 (6 bases). The CDR3 length is 15 residues. Per germline, CDR1 SGDLS and CDR2 YYNGEE. Trimming shortened V by 3 bases and J by 1 base, and 11 bases separated the two germline ends. The CDR3 reads CASSAQGWSNQPQHF. DNA of the CDR3: TGTGCCAGCAGCGCACAGGGTTGGAGCAATCAGCCCCAGCATTTT.